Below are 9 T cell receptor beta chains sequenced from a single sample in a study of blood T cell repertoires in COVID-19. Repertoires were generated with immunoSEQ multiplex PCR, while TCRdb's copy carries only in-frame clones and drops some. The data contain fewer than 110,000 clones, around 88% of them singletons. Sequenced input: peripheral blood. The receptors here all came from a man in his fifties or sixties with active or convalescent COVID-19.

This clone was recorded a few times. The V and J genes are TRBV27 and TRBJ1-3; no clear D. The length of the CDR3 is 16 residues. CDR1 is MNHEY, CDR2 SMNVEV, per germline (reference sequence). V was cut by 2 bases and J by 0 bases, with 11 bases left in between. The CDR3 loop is CASSLSGRNSGNTIYF. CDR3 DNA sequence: TGTGCCAGCAGTTTAAGCGGCAGGAACTCTGGAAACACCATATATTTT.

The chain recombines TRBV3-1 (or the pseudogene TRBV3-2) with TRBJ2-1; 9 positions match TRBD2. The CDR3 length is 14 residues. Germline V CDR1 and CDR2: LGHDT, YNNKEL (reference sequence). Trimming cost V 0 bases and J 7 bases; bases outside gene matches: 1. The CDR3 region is CASSQELAGNEQFF. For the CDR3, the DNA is TGTGCCAGCAGCCAAGAGCTAGCGGGAAATGAGCAGTTCTTC.

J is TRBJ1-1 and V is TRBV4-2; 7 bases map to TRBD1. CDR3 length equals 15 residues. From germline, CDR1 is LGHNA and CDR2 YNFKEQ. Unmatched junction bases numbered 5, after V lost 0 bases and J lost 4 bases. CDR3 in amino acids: CASSQETGAGTEAFF. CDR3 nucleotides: TGTGCCAGCAGCCAAGAAACAGGGGCGGGCACTGAAGCTTTCTTT.

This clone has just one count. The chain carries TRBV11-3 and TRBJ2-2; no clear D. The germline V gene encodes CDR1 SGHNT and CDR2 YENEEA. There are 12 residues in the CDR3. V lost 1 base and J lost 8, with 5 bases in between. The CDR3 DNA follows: TGTGCCAGCAGCTTAGTCAGAGGGGAGCTGTTTTTT. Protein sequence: CASSLVRGELFF.

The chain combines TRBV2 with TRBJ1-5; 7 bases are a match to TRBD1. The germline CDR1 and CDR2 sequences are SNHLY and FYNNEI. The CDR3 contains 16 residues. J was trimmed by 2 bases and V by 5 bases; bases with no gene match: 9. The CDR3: CASSRQGGAGNQPQHF. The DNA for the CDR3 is TGTGCCAGCAGTCGACAGGGAGGTGCGGGCAATCAGCCCCAGCATTTT. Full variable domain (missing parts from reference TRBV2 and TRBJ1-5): EPEVTQTPSHQVTQMGQEVILRCVPISNHLYFYWYRQILGQKVEFLVSFYNNEISEKSEIFDDQFSVERPDGSNFTLKIRSTKLEDSAMYFCASSRQGGAGNQPQHFGDGTRLSIL.

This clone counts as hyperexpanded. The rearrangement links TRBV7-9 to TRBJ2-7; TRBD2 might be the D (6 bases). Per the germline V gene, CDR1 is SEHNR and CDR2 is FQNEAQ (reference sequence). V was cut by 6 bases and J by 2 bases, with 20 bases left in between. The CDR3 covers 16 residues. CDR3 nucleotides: TGTGCCAGCAGTCAAGAGATGTCTAGCGTACCCTACGAGCAGTACTTC. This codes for CASSQEMSSVPYEQYF.

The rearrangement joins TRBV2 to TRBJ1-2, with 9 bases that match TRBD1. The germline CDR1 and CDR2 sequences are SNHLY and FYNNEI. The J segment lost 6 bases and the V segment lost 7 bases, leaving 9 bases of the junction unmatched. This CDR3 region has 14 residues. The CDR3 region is CASTWDRVGDGYTF. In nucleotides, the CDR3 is TGTGCCAGCACTTGGGACAGGGTTGGAGATGGCTACACCTTC.

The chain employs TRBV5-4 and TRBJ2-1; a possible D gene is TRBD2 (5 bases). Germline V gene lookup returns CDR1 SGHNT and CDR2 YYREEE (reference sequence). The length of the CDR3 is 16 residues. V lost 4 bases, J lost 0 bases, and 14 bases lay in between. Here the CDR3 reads CASSDEADFSYNEQFF. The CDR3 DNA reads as TGTGCCAGCAGCGATGAAGCGGATTTCTCCTACAATGAGCAGTTCTTC. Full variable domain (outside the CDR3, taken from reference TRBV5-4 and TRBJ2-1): ETGVTQSPTHLIKTRGQQVTLRCSSQSGHNTVSWYQQALGQGPQFIFQYYREEENGRGNFPPRFSGLQFPNYSSELNVNALELDDSALYLCASSDEADFSYNEQFFGPGTRLTVL.

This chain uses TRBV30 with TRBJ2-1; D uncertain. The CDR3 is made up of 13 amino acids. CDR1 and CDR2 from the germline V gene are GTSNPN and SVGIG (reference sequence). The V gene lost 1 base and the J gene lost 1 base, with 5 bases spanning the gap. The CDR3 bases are TGTGCCTGGAGTGGCGGTTCCTACAATGAGCAGTTCTTC. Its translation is CAWSGGSYNEQFF.